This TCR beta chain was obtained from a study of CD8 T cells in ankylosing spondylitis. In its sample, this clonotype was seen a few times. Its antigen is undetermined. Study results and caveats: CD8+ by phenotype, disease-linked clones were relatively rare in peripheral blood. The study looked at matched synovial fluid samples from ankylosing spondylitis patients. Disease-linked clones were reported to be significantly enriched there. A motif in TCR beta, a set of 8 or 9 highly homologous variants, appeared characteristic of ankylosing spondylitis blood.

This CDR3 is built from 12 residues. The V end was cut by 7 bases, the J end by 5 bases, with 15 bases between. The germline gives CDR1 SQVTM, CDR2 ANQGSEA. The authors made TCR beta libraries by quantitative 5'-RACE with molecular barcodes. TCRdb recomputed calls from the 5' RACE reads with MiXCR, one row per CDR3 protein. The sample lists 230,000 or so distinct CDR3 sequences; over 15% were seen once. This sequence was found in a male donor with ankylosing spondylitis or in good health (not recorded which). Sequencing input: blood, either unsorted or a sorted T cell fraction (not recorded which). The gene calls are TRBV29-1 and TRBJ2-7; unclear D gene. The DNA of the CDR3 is TGCAGCGCACACGGCTCCTACGACGAGCAGTACTTC. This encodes CSAHGSYDEQYF.